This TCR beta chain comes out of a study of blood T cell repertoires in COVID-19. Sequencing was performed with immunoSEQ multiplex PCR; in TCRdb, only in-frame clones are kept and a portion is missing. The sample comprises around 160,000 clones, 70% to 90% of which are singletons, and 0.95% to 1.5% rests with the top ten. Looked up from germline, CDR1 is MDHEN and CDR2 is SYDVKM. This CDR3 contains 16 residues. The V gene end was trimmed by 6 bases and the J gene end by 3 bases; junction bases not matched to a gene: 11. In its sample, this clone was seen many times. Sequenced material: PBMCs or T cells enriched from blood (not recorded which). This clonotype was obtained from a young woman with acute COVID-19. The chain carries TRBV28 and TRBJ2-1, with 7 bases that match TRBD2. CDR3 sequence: CASREGGPGDYNEQFF. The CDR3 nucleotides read TGTGCCAGCAGGGAGGGAGGGCCTGGAGACTACAATGAGCAGTTCTTC.